This TCR beta chain is from a study of T cell changes during pregnancy in multiple sclerosis. Repertoires were generated with immunoSEQ multiplex PCR, while TCRdb's copy carries only in-frame clones and drops some. The sample has 39,000 or so clones; less than 95% are singletons. The clonotype originates from a female donor with multiple sclerosis, enrolled in a pregnancy study. The material was CD8+ T cells from peripheral blood mononuclear cells, obtained in the first trimester of pregnancy.

The CDR3 is CASSLDITEAFF. The CDR3 DNA follows: TGTGCCAGCAGCTTAGACATAACTGAAGCTTTCTTT. The rearrangement links TRBV7-9 to TRBJ1-1, with no clear D. Germline V gene data show CDR1 as SEHNR and CDR2 as FQNEAQ (reference sequence). This CDR3 spans 12 amino acids. Trimming cost V 1 base and J 5 bases, with 5 bases left between them.